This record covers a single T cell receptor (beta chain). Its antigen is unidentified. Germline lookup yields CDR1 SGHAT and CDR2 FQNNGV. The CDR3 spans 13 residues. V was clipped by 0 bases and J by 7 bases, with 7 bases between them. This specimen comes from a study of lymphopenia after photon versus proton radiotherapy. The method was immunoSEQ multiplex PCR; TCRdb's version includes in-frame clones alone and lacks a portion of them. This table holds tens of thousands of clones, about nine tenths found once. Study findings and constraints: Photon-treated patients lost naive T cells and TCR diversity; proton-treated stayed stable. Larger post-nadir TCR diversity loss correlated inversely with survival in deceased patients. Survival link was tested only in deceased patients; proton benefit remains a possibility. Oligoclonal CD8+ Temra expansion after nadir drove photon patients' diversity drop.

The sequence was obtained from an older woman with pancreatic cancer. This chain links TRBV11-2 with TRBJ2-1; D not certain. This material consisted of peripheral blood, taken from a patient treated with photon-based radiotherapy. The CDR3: CASSLDRRNEQFF. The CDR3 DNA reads TGTGCCAGCAGCTTAGATCGGCGGAATGAGCAGTTCTTC. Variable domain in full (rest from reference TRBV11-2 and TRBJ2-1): EAGVAQSPRYKIIEKRQSVAFWCNPISGHATLYWYQQILGQGPKLLIQFQNNGVVDDSQLPKDRFSAERLKGVDSTLKIQPAKLEDSAVYLCASSLDRRNEQFFGPGTRLTVL.